These 29 T cell receptor beta chains were sequenced from one sample in a study of response to subunit inactivated influenza vaccine. From the RT-PCR reads, TCRdb called clonotypes with MiXCR, one entry per CDR3 protein. This table has approximately 700,000 distinct CDR3 sequences, about 15% appearing once. Sequencing was performed on PBMCs from blood, taken 14 to 15 days before vaccination. The source is a man aged 50-60 years who received an inactivated influenza vaccine.

The CDR3 coding sequence is TGTGCCAGCAGCGGAGGTTTCAACACTGAAGCTTTCTTT. Translating it yields CASSGGFNTEAFF. This chain links TRBV14 with TRBJ1-1; D remains ambiguous. Trimming took off 5 bases at V and 2 bases at J, with 9 bases between the two ends. This CDR3 has 13 amino acids. CDR1 and CDR2 (germline): SGHDN, FVKESK.

This clonotype occurred a few times. This sequence joins TRBV12-3 or TRBV12-4 and TRBJ2-3; no definite D call. V lost 3 bases, J lost 4 bases, and 11 bases lay in between. CDR3 length: 14 amino acids. CDR3 loop: CASSFDRVADTQYF. The CDR3 DNA is TGTGCCAGCAGTTTCGATAGGGTCGCAGATACGCAGTATTTT.

A few counts support this clonotype. The V gene is TRBV20-1, the J gene TRBJ2-3; 14 bases match TRBD2. J gave up 4 bases and V 0 bases, and 3 bases lay outside the gene matches. Per germline, CDR1 DFQATT and CDR2 SNEGSKA (reference sequence). This CDR3 comprises 16 residues. CDR3: CSAREGLAGAADTQYF. The CDR3 region has the DNA TGCAGTGCTAGAGAGGGACTAGCGGGAGCGGCAGATACGCAGTATTTT.

The chain uses TRBV7-9 and TRBJ2-1; 13 positions agree with TRBD2. V lost 5 bases, J lost 7 bases, and 11 bases stayed unmatched. CDR1 SEHNR and CDR2 FQNEAQ come from the germline V gene (reference sequence). This CDR3 is 17 amino acids long. CDR3 bases: TGTGCCAGCAGCCCCGTTGGGACTAGCGGGATGGATAATGAGCAGTTCTTC. Translation: CASSPVGTSGMDNEQFF.

This clonotype appeared a few times. This chain joins TRBV5-6 and TRBJ2-1; 11 bases agree with TRBD2. CDR3 size: 14 residues. Unmatched junction bases numbered 9, after V lost 1 base and J lost 15 bases. CDR1 and CDR2 (germline): SGHDT, YYEEEE. Here the CDR3 DNA reads TGTGCCAGCAGCTTGAGGATAGCGGGGGGGCCGCTGTTCTTC. Translated: CASSLRIAGGPLFF.

The chain recombines TRBV28 with TRBJ1-5; the match to TRBD1 covers 7 bases. V was clipped by 6 bases and J by 4 bases; unmatched bases: 12. In germline, CDR1 is MDHEN, CDR2 SYDVKM. This CDR3 region has 16 residues. The CDR3 DNA follows: TGTGCCAGCAGACATATGACAGGGAGCGGGAATCAGCCCCAGCATTTT. This codes for CASRHMTGSGNQPQHF.

This clonotype was picked up many times. The rearrangement links TRBV5-1 to TRBJ1-2, with a possible D match to TRBD1 (5 bases). This CDR3 has 15 amino acids. The V end was cut by 0 bases, the J end by 3 bases, with 12 bases between. CDR1 is SGHRS, CDR2 YFSETQ, per germline. The CDR3 reads CASSLAGGTHYGYTF. Written as DNA, the CDR3 is TGCGCCAGCAGCTTGGCCGGGGGGACCCACTATGGCTACACCTTC.

This chain connects TRBV12-3 or TRBV12-4 to TRBJ2-7; either TRBD1 or TRBD2 may supply D (5 bases each). Trimming pared 5 bases from V and 6 bases from J, leaving 17 bases between. The CDR3 runs 14 residues. The CDR3 DNA reads TGTGCCAGCAGTCTCGGGACCGGACGCTCCGAGCAGTACTTC. It yields the protein CASSLGTGRSEQYF.

This chain joins TRBV5-1 and TRBJ1-4; TRBD1 might be the D (5 bases). Per the germline V gene, CDR1 is SGHRS and CDR2 is YFSETQ. V was clipped by 3 bases and J by 5 bases, with 8 bases between them. This CDR3 has 13 amino acids. CDR3 residues: CASSSDRNEKLFF. CDR3 nucleotides: TGCGCCAGCAGCTCTGACAGAAATGAAAAACTGTTTTTT.

This clonotype has a handful of counts. The chain recombines TRBV7-2 with TRBJ1-1, with 7 bases matching TRBD1. V lost 3 bases to trimming and J lost 5 bases; unmatched junction nucleotides: 3. Germline CDR1 SGHTA, CDR2 FQGNSA. CDR3 length: 13 residues. The CDR3 nucleotides read TGTGCCAGCAGCTTCCAACAGGGGACTGAAGCTTTCTTT. It translates to CASSFQQGTEAFF.

J is TRBJ1-5 and V is TRBV6-1, with D uncertain. The germline V gene has CDR1 MNHNS and CDR2 SASEGT. The CDR3 contains 13 residues. The germline V and J ends were trimmed by 6 bases and 7 bases, with 13 bases remaining between them. The CDR3 reads CASRPPRGQPQHF. The CDR3 DNA reads TGTGCCAGCAGACCCCCTCGCGGACAGCCCCAGCATTTT.

This clonotype has a handful of counts. The chain recombines TRBV6-2 or TRBV6-3 with TRBJ1-2; unclear D gene. CDR1 is MNHEY and CDR2 is SVGEGT in the germline V gene. The V gene lost 4 bases and the J gene lost 7 bases, with 25 bases spanning the gap. The CDR3 sequence is 17 residues long. The CDR3 DNA reads as TGTGCCAGCAGTTCCAGACATCGACCCTTCGCGGTGAGTGGCTACACCTTC. It yields the protein CASSSRHRPFAVSGYTF.

The genes are TRBV6-2 or TRBV6-3 and TRBJ1-5; possibly TRBD1 for D (5 bases). CDR3 length: 18 residues. Trimming cost V 2 bases and J 0 bases, with 17 bases left between them. Germline CDR1 reads MNHEY; CDR2 reads SVGEGT. The CDR3 DNA reads as TGTGCCAGCAGTTACAGAAAAGGACACCTTTATAGCAATCAGCCCCAGCATTTT. It translates to CASSYRKGHLYSNQPQHF.

This clonotype was observed a few times. The chain links TRBV24-1 to TRBJ2-3; TRBD2 might be the D (7 bases). V was trimmed by 0 bases and J by 3 bases, leaving 12 bases between them. The length of the CDR3 is 16 residues. Germline V CDR1 and CDR2: KGHDR, SFDVKD. The CDR3, as DNA: TGTGCCACCAGTGATTTGCAACAGGGAGGGACAGATACGCAGTATTTT. Translation: CATSDLQQGGTDTQYF.

Remarks on this clonotype: One base away lies a much larger clone, so this may be a sequencing read error. The gene calls are TRBV12-3 or TRBV12-4 and TRBJ2-1; D is uncertain. The CDR3 is 10 amino acids. The CDR3 protein is CATGFNEHFF. CDR3 in DNA: TGTGCCACCGGTTTTAATGAGCACTTCTTC.

A few counts support this clonotype. The chain carries TRBV20-1 and TRBJ1-3, with unresolved D. The germline V and J ends were trimmed by 0 bases and 0 bases, with 6 bases remaining between them. The CDR3 sequence is 14 residues long. The germline V gene encodes CDR1 DFQATT and CDR2 SNEGSKA (reference sequence). CDR3 in DNA: TGCAGTGCTAGAGATGCTGGCTCTGGAAACACCATATATTTT. It is translated as CSARDAGSGNTIYF.

The genes are TRBV4-1 and TRBJ2-5; the match to TRBD2 covers 14 bases. This CDR3 is 17 amino acids long. The trim removed 1 base at V and 4 bases at J, leaving 5 bases unmatched. CDR1 and CDR2 (germline): MGHRA, YSYEKL. The CDR3 loop is CASSQARGTSGGETQYF. The CDR3 DNA reads TGCGCCAGCAGCCAAGCCCGGGGGACTAGCGGGGGAGAGACCCAGTACTTC.

A few counts support this clonotype. This chain links TRBV11-2 with TRBJ2-4, with TRBD2 identical over 11 bases. Germline lookup yields CDR1 SGHAT and CDR2 FQNNGV. Trimming cost V 5 bases and J 0 bases; bases outside gene matches: 12. The CDR3 spans 19 residues. The CDR3 spells CASSPVAGGRVIAKNIQYF. The CDR3 nucleotides read TGTGCCAGCAGCCCCGTAGCGGGGGGGCGGGTGATAGCCAAAAACATTCAGTACTTC.

This clonotype has only a few counts. The gene calls are TRBV7-9 and TRBJ2-1; no clear D. The CDR3 sequence is 11 residues long. Germline values: CDR1 SEHNR, CDR2 FQNEAQ (reference sequence). V lost 5 bases and J 10 bases, leaving 9 bases between the germline ends. CDR3 nucleotide sequence: TGTGCCAGCAGCCTTCGAAAGGAGCAGTTCTTC. It codes for CASSLRKEQFF.

This chain links TRBV18 with TRBJ2-1; tentatively, D is TRBD1 or TRBD2 (5 bases each). Germline values: CDR1 KGHSH, CDR2 LQKENI. Deletions cut 3 bases from V and 10 bases from J, with 16 bases between. The CDR3 runs 14 residues. The CDR3 spells CASSPGTASREQFF. The CDR3 nucleotides are TGTGCCAGCTCACCCGGGACCGCCTCTCGGGAGCAGTTCTTC. Variable domain in full (rest from reference TRBV18 and TRBJ2-1): NAGVMQNPRHLVRRRGQEARLRCSPMKGHSHVYWYRQLPEEGLKFMVYLQKENIIDESGMPKERFSAEFPKEGPSILRIQQVVRGDSAAYFCASSPGTASREQFFGPGTRLTVL.

V and J are TRBV12-5 and TRBJ1-1; no reliable D call. The CDR3 is 17 residues long. Germline CDR1 is LGHNT and CDR2 is FRNRAP. The V end lost 1 base, the J end lost 0 bases, and 15 bases lay between the germline ends. This CDR3 reads CASGLAPLEAMNTEAFF. DNA for the CDR3: TGTGCTAGTGGTTTGGCCCCACTCGAGGCGATGAACACTGAAGCTTTCTTT.

This clonotype appeared a few times. This sequence joins TRBV20-1 and TRBJ2-1; 9 nucleotides match TRBD1. V shed 1 base and J 4 bases; nucleotides not matched to a gene: 8. Germline CDR1 and CDR2: DFQATT and SNEGSKA (reference sequence). The CDR3 runs 16 residues. The CDR3 here is CSARAKTGGTYNEQFF. The CDR3 DNA reads as TGCAGTGCTAGAGCAAAGACAGGGGGAACGTACAATGAGCAGTTCTTC.

The chain carries TRBV20-1 and TRBJ2-1; possibly TRBD1 for D (8 bases). Germline V gives CDR1 DFQATT, CDR2 SNEGSKA (reference sequence). This CDR3 spans 18 amino acids. Trimming pared 3 bases from V and 8 bases from J, leaving 29 bases between. The CDR3 region has the DNA TGCAGTGCTAGGGGGGGGACAGGTAAATTTTCGGGTATCGATGAGCAGTTCTTC. Protein sequence: CSARGGTGKFSGIDEQFF.

The rearrangement uses TRBV7-2 and TRBJ2-5; the D is unclear. Trimming stripped 2 bases from V and 2 bases from J, with 12 bases between. The length of the CDR3 is 15 residues. Germline V lookup: CDR1 SGHTA, CDR2 FQGNSA. CDR3 sequence (DNA): TGTGCCAGCAGCTTATCGAACTCGTTTCAAGAGACCCAGTACTTC. Protein product: CASSLSNSFQETQYF.

The V gene is TRBV5-4, the J gene TRBJ2-7; 9 nucleotides line up with TRBD2. The germline gives CDR1 SGHNT, CDR2 YYREEE (reference sequence). After removal of 4 bases from V and 0 bases from J, the junction contained 5 bases not matched to a gene. The CDR3 contains 15 residues. CDR3 DNA sequence: TGTGCCAGCAGCATAGCGGGGGCATACTCCTACGAGCAGTACTTC. Protein product: CASSIAGAYSYEQYF.

The chain combines TRBV2 with TRBJ1-4, with TRBD1 as a possible D gene (6 bases). V gave up 6 bases and J gave up 4 bases, with 12 bases separating them. The CDR3 sequence is 14 residues long. CDR1 SNHLY and CDR2 FYNNEI come from the germline V gene. CDR3 in DNA: TGTGCCAGCAGATTAGGACAGAGTAATGAAAAACTGTTTTTT. Its translation is CASRLGQSNEKLFF.

In this sample, this clonotype turned up many times. The junction shows a germline mismatch at one end, possibly a read error. This rearrangement joins TRBV5-1 to TRBJ2-1; TRBD1 is a possible D gene (6 bases). CDR1 is SGHRS, CDR2 YFSETQ, per germline. This CDR3 has 14 residues. CDR3 protein: CASSLRDTYNEQFF. For the CDR3, the DNA is TGTGCCAGCAGCTTACGGGACACCTACAATGAGCAGTTCTTC.

CDR3 sequence (DNA): TGTGCCAGCAGCCATAGCGGGGGGGCCTCCTACAATGAGCAGTTCTTC. It is translated as CASSHSGGASYNEQFF. The chain uses TRBV14 and TRBJ2-1; 11 positions agree with TRBD2. This CDR3 has 16 amino acids. The trim removed 3 bases at V and 0 bases at J, leaving 1 base unmatched. Germline-derived CDR1 and CDR2 are SGHDN and FVKESK.

The CDR3 loop is CASTKTGIDNEQFF. The CDR3 DNA reads TGTGCCAGCACCAAGACAGGGATCGACAATGAGCAGTTCTTC. The V gene is TRBV12-3 or TRBV12-4, the J gene TRBJ2-1, with TRBD1 matching over 7 bases. This CDR3 spans 14 amino acids. V was clipped by 7 bases and J by 5 bases; unmatched bases: 8.